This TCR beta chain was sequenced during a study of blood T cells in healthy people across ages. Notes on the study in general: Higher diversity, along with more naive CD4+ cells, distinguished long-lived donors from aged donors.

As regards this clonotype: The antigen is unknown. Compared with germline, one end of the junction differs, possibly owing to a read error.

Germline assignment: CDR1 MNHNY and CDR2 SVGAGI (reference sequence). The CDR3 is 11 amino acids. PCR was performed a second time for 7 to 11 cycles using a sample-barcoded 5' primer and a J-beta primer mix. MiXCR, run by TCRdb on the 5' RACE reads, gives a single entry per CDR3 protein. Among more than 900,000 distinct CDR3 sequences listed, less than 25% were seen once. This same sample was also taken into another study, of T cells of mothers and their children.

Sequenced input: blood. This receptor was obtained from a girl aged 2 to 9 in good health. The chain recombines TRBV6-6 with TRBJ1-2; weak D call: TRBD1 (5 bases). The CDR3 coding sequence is TGCGCCAGCGGGGGGGGTTCTGGCTACACCTTC. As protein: CASGGGSGYTF.